This entry features one T cell receptor (beta chain) sequence. The record originates from a study of Ad26.COV2.S vaccination and SARS-CoV-2 variants. Study-level information: Sample donor was a member of the COV1001 Ad26.COV2.S trial arm. The vaccine Ad26.COV2.S was put into the muscle once, or twice with 56 days between.

Only in-frame clones appear in the TCRdb table, and some are missing; sequencing was by immunoSEQ multiplex PCR. In the table there are fewer than 600,000 clones, roughly 87% of which are singletons. Noted treatment: around 19 received Ad26.COV2.S at low or high dose, single or two shots; about 5 received placebo; per-sample allocation not given. Day 63 after the first vaccine or placebo injection was the time point for sampling. An adult aged 18-55 years in Boston served as the donor. The receptor was isolated from a person aged 18-65 years who received the Ad26.COV2.S COVID-19 vaccine or a placebo. The sample consisted of peripheral blood, taken in a trial of Ad26.COV2.S vaccine versus placebo.

The CDR3 DNA is TGCGCCAGCAGTCCCCGAGAGGGGGTTGAAGCTTTCTTT. Translation gives CASSPREGVEAFF. The genes are TRBV10-1 and TRBJ1-1, with D possibly being TRBD1 (6 bases). Germline V gives CDR1 WNHNN, CDR2 SYGVQD (reference sequence). The CDR3 consists of 13 residues. Trimming removed 5 bases at V and 7 bases at J, with 14 bases between.